The clone carrying this T cell receptor beta chain has more than one count but fewer than ten. Its antigen is unknown. In the same sample, other DNA sequences code for this CDR3. Produced via immunoSEQ multiplex PCR; TCRdb's table is partial and in-frame only. The sample has around 10,000 clones; 55% to 80% are singletons. These data come from a study of CD4+ T cells in melanoma. Findings and caveats of the study: A reported correlation linked neoantigen-specific CD4+ T cells to CD8+, macrophage and B cell function. Reportedly, melanoma neoantigen-specific CD4+ T cells showed varied differentiation states.

Input material: cells from a culture (not recorded whether cultured in vitro). The origin of this receptor is a human donor with melanoma.

The CDR3 DNA is TGTGCCAGCAGCAGTACGCGGGGGACAAACATTCAGTACTTC. It translates to CASSSTRGTNIQYF. The J gene is TRBJ2-4, the V gene TRBV11-2; 7 nucleotides match TRBD2. The germline gives CDR1 SGHAT, CDR2 FQNNGV. The CDR3 is 14 amino acids. Trimming cost V 5 bases and J 6 bases; bases outside gene matches: 7.